This T cell receptor beta chain was captured in a study of quantifying T cell responses using KT2 cells. Study in general: Reverse transcription used primers in the TCR alpha and beta constant regions. The T4 ligation step was estimated to exceed 8.5% efficiency under optimum conditions.

Broader study findings: Even the lowest spike-in, about one KT2 cell per 100,000 PBMC, yielded detectable KT2 sequences.

Points on this clonotype: Its antigen is unknown.

The cDNA 3' end received a ligated oligonucleotide with a UMI. First-round PCR used approximately 4 cycles and beta primers RC1.1 and RC1.2 covering TRBC1 and TRBC2. Starting with the second PCR, alpha and beta TCR chains went through separate processing. TCRdb processed the UMI-ligation and nested PCR reads anew with MiXCR; each CDR3 protein has one entry. The repertoire holds tens of thousands of distinct CDR3 sequences, with around an eighth as singletons. Unfractionated PBMC were spiked with known numbers of KT2 clone cells. The clonotype originates from a human donor. Sequencing was carried out using PBMCs spiked with cells of the T cell clone KT2.

The CDR3 DNA is TGTGCCAGCAGCCCCTCCTTCGGGGGGGCTATCACAGATACGCAGTATTTT. Amino acids: CASSPSFGGAITDTQYF. V usage is TRBV12-3 or TRBV12-4 and J usage is TRBJ2-3; 8 bases agree with TRBD2. Unmatched junction bases numbered 13, after V lost 6 bases and J lost 2 bases. This CDR3 has 17 residues.